This T cell receptor (beta chain) was captured in a study of blood T cell repertoires in COVID-19. Study in general: T cells, B-cell-depleted T cells, or PBMCs provided the cDNA or gDNA that served as material.

Under the authors' procedure: From reference gene primer amplification, estimates of nucleated cell counts were derived. TCRdb's table, derived via immunoSEQ multiplex PCR, lists solely in-frame clones and lacks some. Clone size and V and J calls were adopted from that table, with D and trimming inferred from the DNA. The table records 120,000 or so clones, 75% to 85% of them present only once. Germline V CDR1 and CDR2: WSHSY, SAAADI. The V end lost 7 bases, the J end lost 3 bases, and 9 bases lay between the germline ends. The length of the CDR3 is 12 residues. The chain couples TRBV10-2 to TRBJ1-2, with TRBD1 as a possible D gene (6 bases). Source material: peripheral blood. The TCR comes from a man aged 40-49 years with active or convalescent COVID-19. The CDR3 DNA is TGCGCCAGCATGAACAGGGACTATGGCTACACCTTC. Protein product: CASMNRDYGYTF.